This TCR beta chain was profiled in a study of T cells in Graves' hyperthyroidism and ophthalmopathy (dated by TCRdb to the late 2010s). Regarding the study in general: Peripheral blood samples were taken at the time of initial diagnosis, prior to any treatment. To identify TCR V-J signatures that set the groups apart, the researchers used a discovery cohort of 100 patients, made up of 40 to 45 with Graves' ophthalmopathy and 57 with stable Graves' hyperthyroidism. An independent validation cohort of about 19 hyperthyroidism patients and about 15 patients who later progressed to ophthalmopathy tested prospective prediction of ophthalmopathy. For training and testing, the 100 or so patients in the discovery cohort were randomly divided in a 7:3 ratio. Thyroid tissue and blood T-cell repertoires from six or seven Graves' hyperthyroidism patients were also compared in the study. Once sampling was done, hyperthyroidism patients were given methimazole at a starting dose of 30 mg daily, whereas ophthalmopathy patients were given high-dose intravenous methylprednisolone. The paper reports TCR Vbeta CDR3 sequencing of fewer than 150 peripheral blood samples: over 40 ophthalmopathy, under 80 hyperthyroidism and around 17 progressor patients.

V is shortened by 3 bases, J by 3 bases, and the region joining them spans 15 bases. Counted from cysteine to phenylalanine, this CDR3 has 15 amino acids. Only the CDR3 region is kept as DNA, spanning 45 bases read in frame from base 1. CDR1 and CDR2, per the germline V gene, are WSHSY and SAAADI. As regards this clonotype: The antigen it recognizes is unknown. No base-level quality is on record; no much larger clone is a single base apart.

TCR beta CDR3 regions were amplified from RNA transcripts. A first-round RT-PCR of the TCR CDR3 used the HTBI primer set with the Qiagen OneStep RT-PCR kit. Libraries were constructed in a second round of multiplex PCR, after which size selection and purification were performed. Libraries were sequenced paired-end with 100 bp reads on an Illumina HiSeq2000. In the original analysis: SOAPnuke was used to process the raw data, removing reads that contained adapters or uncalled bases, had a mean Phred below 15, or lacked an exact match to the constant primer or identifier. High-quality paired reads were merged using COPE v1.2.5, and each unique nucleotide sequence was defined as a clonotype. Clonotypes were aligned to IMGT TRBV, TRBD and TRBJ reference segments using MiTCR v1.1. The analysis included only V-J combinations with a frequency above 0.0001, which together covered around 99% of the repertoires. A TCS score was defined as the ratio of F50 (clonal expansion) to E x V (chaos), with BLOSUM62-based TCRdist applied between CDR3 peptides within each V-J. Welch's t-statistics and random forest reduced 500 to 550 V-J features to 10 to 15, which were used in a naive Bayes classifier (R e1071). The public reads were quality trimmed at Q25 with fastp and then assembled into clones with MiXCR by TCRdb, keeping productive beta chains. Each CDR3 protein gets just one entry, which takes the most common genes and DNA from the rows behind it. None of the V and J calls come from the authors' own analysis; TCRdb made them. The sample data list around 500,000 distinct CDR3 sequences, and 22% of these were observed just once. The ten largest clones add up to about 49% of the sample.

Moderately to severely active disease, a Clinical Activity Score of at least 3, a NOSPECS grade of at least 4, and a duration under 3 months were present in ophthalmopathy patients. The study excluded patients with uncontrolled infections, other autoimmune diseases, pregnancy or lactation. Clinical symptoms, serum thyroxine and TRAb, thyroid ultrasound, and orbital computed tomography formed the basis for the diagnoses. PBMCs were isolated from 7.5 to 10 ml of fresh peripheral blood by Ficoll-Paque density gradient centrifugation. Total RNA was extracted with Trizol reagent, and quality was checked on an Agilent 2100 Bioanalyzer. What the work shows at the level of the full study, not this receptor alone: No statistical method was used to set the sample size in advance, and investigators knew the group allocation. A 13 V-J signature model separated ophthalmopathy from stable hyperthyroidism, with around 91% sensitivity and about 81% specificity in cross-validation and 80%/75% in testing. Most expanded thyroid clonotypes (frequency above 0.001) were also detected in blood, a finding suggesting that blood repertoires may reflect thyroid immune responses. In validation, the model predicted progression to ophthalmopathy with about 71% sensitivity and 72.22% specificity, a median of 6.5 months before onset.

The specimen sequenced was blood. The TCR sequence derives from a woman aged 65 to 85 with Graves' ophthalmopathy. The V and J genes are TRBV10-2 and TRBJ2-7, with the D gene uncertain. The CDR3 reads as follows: CASSDEVQEHYEQYF. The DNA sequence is TGCGCCAGCAGTGACGAGGTGCAGGAACACTACGAGCAGTACTTC.